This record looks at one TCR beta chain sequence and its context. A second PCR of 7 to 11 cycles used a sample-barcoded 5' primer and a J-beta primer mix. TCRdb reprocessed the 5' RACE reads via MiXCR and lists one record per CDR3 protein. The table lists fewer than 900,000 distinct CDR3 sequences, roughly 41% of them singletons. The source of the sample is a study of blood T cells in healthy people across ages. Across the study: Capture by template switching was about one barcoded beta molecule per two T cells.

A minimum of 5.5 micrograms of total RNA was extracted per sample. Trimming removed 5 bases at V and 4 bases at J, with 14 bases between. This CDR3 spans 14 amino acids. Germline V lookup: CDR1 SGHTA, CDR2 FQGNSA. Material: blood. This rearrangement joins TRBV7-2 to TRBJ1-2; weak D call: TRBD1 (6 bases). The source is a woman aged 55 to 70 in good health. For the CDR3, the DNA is TGTGCCAGCAGCCTTCAGGGGCTGATCTATGGCTACACCTTC. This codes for CASSLQGLIYGYTF.